The 13 T cell receptor beta chains below all came from one sample that was sequenced in a study of PD-L1 blockade in urothelial cancer. The repertoire was sequenced with immunoSEQ multiplex PCR; TCRdb's copy has only in-frame clones and lacks some. Found here are 45,000 to 50,000 clones, approximately 88% of them singletons; the top ten hold roughly 3.6%. Sequences were derived from PBMCs, sampled around atezolizumab (anti-PD-L1) treatment. Receptors originate from a man aged 80 or over with urothelial cancer.

This sequence joins TRBV9 and TRBJ2-7; weak D call: TRBD1 (5 bases). The CDR3 is 15 residues long. Trimming took off 3 bases at V and 2 bases at J, with 15 bases between the two ends. The germline V gene encodes CDR1 SGDLS and CDR2 YYNGEE. The CDR3: CASSGRGRDPYEQYF. The CDR3 DNA reads as TGTGCCAGCAGCGGTAGGGGCAGAGACCCCTACGAGCAGTACTTC.

The rearrangement links TRBV19 to TRBJ1-2; D is unresolved. Per germline, CDR1 LNHDA and CDR2 SQIVND (reference sequence). The CDR3 consists of 13 residues. The germline V and J ends were trimmed by 5 bases and 7 bases, with 14 bases remaining between them. The CDR3, as DNA: TGTGCCAGTAGTTTTGGAGACGTCGCTGGCTACACCTTC. This sequence encodes CASSFGDVAGYTF.

This clone occurred a few times. The V gene is TRBV2, the J gene TRBJ1-1; D call uncertain. CDR1 SNHLY and CDR2 FYNNEI come from the germline V gene. The CDR3 loop spans 13 amino acids. V lost 7 bases and J lost 0, with 9 bases in between. The CDR3 DNA reads as TGTGCCAGCAAGATAGATCTGAACACTGAAGCTTTCTTT. Translation: CASKIDLNTEAFF.

This clone was picked up a small number of times. This same CDR3 is encoded by further DNA sequences in the sample. The chain couples TRBV28 to TRBJ1-5, with 7 positions matching TRBD1. Unmatched junction bases numbered 2, after V lost 5 bases and J lost 4 bases. From germline, CDR1 is MDHEN and CDR2 SYDVKM. This CDR3 is 13 amino acids long. The chain's CDR3 is CASSLTGNQPQHF. The CDR3 coding sequence is TGTGCCAGCAGTCTGACAGGGAATCAGCCCCAGCATTTT.

V is TRBV19 and J is TRBJ2-7, with TRBD1 identical over 7 bases. Germline loops: CDR1 LNHDA, CDR2 SQIVND (reference sequence). The CDR3 sequence is 12 residues long. Losses at the gene ends were 5 bases for V and 4 bases for J; bases not matched to a gene: 2. DNA for the CDR3: TGTGCCAGTAGTTCAGGGGGTTACGAGCAGTACTTC. Its protein product is CASSSGGYEQYF.

V and J are TRBV7-2 and TRBJ2-5; the match to TRBD2 covers 10 bases. This CDR3 is built from 16 residues. Germline V lookup: CDR1 SGHTA, CDR2 FQGNSA. The trim removed 5 bases at V and 3 bases at J, leaving 9 bases unmatched. DNA for the CDR3: TGTGCCAGCAGCGTCTTACTAGCGGGACTAGAAGAGACCCAGTACTTC. Its translation: CASSVLLAGLEETQYF.

This chain joins TRBV27 and TRBJ1-1, with 9 bases fitting TRBD1. Trimming took 7 bases from V and 4 from J; bases not matched to a gene: 1. Germline assignment: CDR1 MNHEY and CDR2 SMNVEV (reference sequence). This CDR3 region has 12 residues. CDR3 residues: CASKTGGTEAFF. The CDR3 DNA reads as TGTGCCAGCAAGACAGGGGGCACTGAAGCTTTCTTT.

V usage is TRBV5-1 and J usage is TRBJ1-2; maybe TRBD1 (6 bases). With 4 bases removed from V and 7 bases from J, the gap between germline ends came to 14 bases. The CDR3 runs 13 residues. From germline, CDR1 is SGHRS and CDR2 YFSETQ. The CDR3 loop is CASSPQGFGGYTF. The CDR3 nucleotides read TGCGCCAGCAGCCCTCAGGGGTTCGGTGGCTACACCTTC.

The CDR3 sequence: CASSLGTGPGDTGELFF. CDR3 coding DNA: TGTGCCAGCAGCTTGGGGACAGGGCCAGGGGACACCGGGGAGCTGTTTTTT. The rearrangement links TRBV5-4 to TRBJ2-2, with 8 bases identical to TRBD1. From germline, CDR1 is SGHNT and CDR2 YYREEE (reference sequence). V gave up 0 bases and J gave up 3 bases; unmatched junction bases: 7. This CDR3 has 17 residues.

The chain is built from TRBV7-2 and TRBJ2-7; no definite D call. Looked up from germline, CDR1 is SGHTA and CDR2 is FQGNSA. V was trimmed by 5 bases and J by 6 bases, leaving 11 bases between them. The CDR3 contains 12 residues. CDR3 sequence: CASSRRRGEQYF. The CDR3 coding sequence is TGTGCCAGCAGCCGTAGACGAGGCGAGCAGTACTTC. The full variable domain, completed using reference TRBV7-2 and TRBJ2-7, is GAGVSQSPSNKVTEKGKDVELRCDPISGHTALYWYRQSLGQGLEFLIYFQGNSAPDKSGLPSDRFSAERTGGSVSTLTIQRTQQEDSAVYLCASSRRRGEQYFGPGTRLTVT.

The genes are TRBV7-6 and TRBJ2-1; D perhaps matches TRBD2 (5 bases). The CDR3 is made up of 16 amino acids. Germline V gene data show CDR1 as SGHVS and CDR2 as FNYEAQ. Trimming took 1 base from V and 4 from J, leaving 14 bases between them. This chain's CDR3 is CASSLVPDLGYNEQFF. For the CDR3, the DNA is TGTGCCAGCAGCTTAGTTCCGGACTTAGGATACAATGAGCAGTTCTTC.

The chain recombines TRBV30 with TRBJ2-7, with TRBD2 as a possible D gene (6 bases). This CDR3 comprises 15 residues. V was trimmed by 0 bases and J by 5 bases, leaving 17 bases between them. The V gene's germline CDR1 is GTSNPN and CDR2 SVGIG (reference sequence). CDR3 nucleotide sequence: TGTGCCTGGAGTGTACTGAACGGGAGATCCAACGAGCAGTACTTC. Amino acid sequence: CAWSVLNGRSNEQYF.

The chain carries TRBV5-1 and TRBJ2-3; 10 bases are a match to TRBD2. The ends lost 0 bases at V and 6 bases at J; junction bases unmatched: 4. The CDR3 loop spans 15 amino acids. CDR1 and CDR2 from the germline V gene are SGHRS and YFSETQ. The CDR3 DNA reads as TGCGCCAGCAGCTTGGATGCTAGCGGGAGTGATACGCAGTATTTT. Encoded protein: CASSLDASGSDTQYF. Looking up the rest from reference TRBV5-1 and TRBJ2-3 gives the full variable domain: KAGVTQTPRYLIKTRGQQVTLSCSPISGHRSVSWYQQTPGQGLQFLFEYFSETQRNKGNFPGRFSGRQFSNSRSEMNVSTLELGDSALYLCASSLDASGSDTQYFGPGTRLTVL.